This T cell receptor beta chain emerged from a study of lymphopenia after photon versus proton radiotherapy (dated by TCRdb to between 2018 and 2021). In the study overall: Photon and proton radiation therapy were compared by the study for their immunological effects in patients with gastrointestinal tumors who developed high-grade lymphopenia. A cohort of about 22 patients with gastrointestinal tumors who received either photon or proton therapy and subsequently developed lymphopenia was included. The goal of the study was to characterize the differences between the two radiation modalities in how they affect the immune system. What the research found in general, with its limitations: Across the cohort, a larger post-nadir drop in TCR diversity was inversely correlated with overall survival time among patients who died. The survival association was assessed only in patients who died, and better survival with proton therapy was presented by the authors as a possibility rather than a demonstrated result. After the lymphocyte count nadir, photon-treated repertoires showed oligoclonal expansion, especially of CD8+ Temra cells, which drove the drop in diversity. Proton-treated patients stayed relatively stable during treatment, while photon-treated patients lost naive T cells and TCR diversity and gained effector/memory populations.

The protocol used for the library was the immunoSEQ multiplex PCR assay. Deep sequencing of rearranged TCR beta loci, alongside multiparametric flow cytometry, was used to profile T cell repertoires. TCRdb mirrors the immuneACCESS table, restricted to in-frame sequences. Some clones are absent from its copies; in checked studies, under half trace to an unresolved V gene, and the reason for the others is unknown. In this sample the table shows some 25,000 clones, about 85% of which occur a single time. About 5.2% of the sample rests with the top ten. This clone was seen a few times. Its antigen is unknown. No base quality information exists; no much larger clone differs at one position. Relative to germline, V is 11 bases shorter and J is 10 bases shorter, with 12 bases between their ends. Counted from cysteine to phenylalanine, this CDR3 has 10 amino acids. Only the CDR3 DNA is retained, 30 bases long and in frame from the first base. CDR1 is given as LNHDA and CDR2 as SQIVND, both from the germline V gene (reference sequence).

The source is a man aged 30 to 39 with gastric cancer. Sequenced material: peripheral blood, taken from a patient treated with photon-based radiotherapy. The chain uses TRBV19 and TRBJ1-5, with no D gene named confidently. Here the CDR3 is given as CAHPSGPQHF. The DNA reads TGTGCCCACCCCTCAGGACCCCAGCATTTT.